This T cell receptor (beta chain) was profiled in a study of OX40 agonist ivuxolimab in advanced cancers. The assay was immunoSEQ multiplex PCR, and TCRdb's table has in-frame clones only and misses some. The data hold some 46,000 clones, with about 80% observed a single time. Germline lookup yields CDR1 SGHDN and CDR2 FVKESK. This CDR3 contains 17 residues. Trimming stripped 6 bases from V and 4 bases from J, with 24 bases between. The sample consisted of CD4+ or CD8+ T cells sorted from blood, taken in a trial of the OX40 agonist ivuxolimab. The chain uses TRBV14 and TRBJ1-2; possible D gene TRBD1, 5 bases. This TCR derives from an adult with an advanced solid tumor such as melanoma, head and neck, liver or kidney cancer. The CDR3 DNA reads TGTGCCAGCAGTCCGAGCGGGGCAGTTATATCGTTCTATGGCTACACCTTC. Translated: CASSPSGAVISFYGYTF.